The 23 T cell receptor beta chains below come from one sample, sequenced in a study of Graves' ophthalmopathy and Graves' hyperthyroidism. RNA transcripts served as template for amplifying TCR beta CDR3 sequences. Investigators did first-round RT-PCR with HTBI primers, then second-round multiplex PCR. MiXCR, run by TCRdb on the multiplex PCR reads, gives a single entry per CDR3 protein. The data show some 170,000 distinct CDR3 sequences, approximately 40% seen once. The sample comprised peripheral blood. The receptors originated from a man younger than 40 with Graves' ophthalmopathy.

This chain uses TRBV28 with TRBJ1-1; D is possibly TRBD1 (6 bases). Germline assignment: CDR1 MDHEN and CDR2 SYDVKM. The CDR3 spans 15 residues. V lost 3 bases and J lost 1, with 12 bases in between. The CDR3 region has the DNA TGTGCCAGCAGTTTGGTCGGGACAACGAACACTGAAGCTTTCTTT. Translating it yields CASSLVGTTNTEAFF. Full variable domain (rest looked up from reference TRBV28 and TRBJ1-1): DVKVTQSSRYLVKRTGEKVFLECVQDMDHENMFWYRQDPGLGLRLIYFSYDVKMKEKGDIPEGYSVSREKKERFSLILESASTNQTSMYLCASSLVGTTNTEAFFGQGTRLTVV.

This rearrangement joins TRBV9 to TRBJ1-5, with a possible D match to TRBD1 (6 bases). CDR1 SGDLS and CDR2 YYNGEE come from the germline V gene. Deletions cut 7 bases from V and 5 bases from J, with 22 bases between. The CDR3 contains 16 residues. DNA for the CDR3: TGTGCCAGCCTCTCCGCTGGGGGCCGTCCCTATCAGCCCCAGCATTTT. Its protein is CASLSAGGRPYQPQHF.

The CDR3 is CASSLLEAYNSPLHF. As DNA, the CDR3 is TGTGCCAGCAGCCTACTTGAGGCCTATAATTCACCCCTCCACTTT. This chain joins TRBV2 and TRBJ1-6; D is uncertain. Trimming cost V 6 bases and J 2 bases, with 11 bases left between them. The germline V gene encodes CDR1 SNHLY and CDR2 FYNNEI. CDR3 length equals 15 residues.

This clonotype was counted many times. The V and J genes are TRBV12-3 or TRBV12-4 and TRBJ1-1; the D is unclear. CDR3 length: 12 residues. Trimming stripped 7 bases from V and 3 bases from J, with 9 bases between. In DNA, the CDR3 is TGTGCCAGCACCCCGCAGTACACTGAAGCTTTCTTT. This encodes CASTPQYTEAFF.

Many counts were recorded for this clonotype. The chain joins TRBV29-1 to TRBJ1-2; TRBD1 matches at 7 bases. The CDR3 sequence is 13 residues long. Germline loops: CDR1 SQVTM, CDR2 ANQGSEA. Trimming took 4 bases from V and 8 from J; bases not matched to a gene: 10. The CDR3: CSVVVEGAGGYTF. The CDR3 DNA is TGCAGCGTTGTTGTTGAGGGGGCCGGCGGCTACACCTTC. Together with reference TRBV29-1 and TRBJ1-2, the CDR3 gives the full variable domain: SAVISQKPSRDICQRGTSLTIQCQVDSQVTMMFWYRQQPGQSLTLIATANQGSEATYESGFVIDKFPISRPNLTFSTLTVSNMSPEDSSIYLCSVVVEGAGGYTFGSGTRLTVV.

V usage is TRBV2 and J usage is TRBJ2-5, with 11 positions matching TRBD2. The CDR3 has 17 residues. The germline V gene encodes CDR1 SNHLY and CDR2 FYNNEI. With 6 bases clipped from V and 0 bases from J, the junction kept 9 bases outside the gene matches. The CDR3 coding sequence is TGTGCCAGCAGCTCCGGGACTAGCGGTACTCACCAAGAGACCCAGTACTTC. It is translated as CASSSGTSGTHQETQYF.

The rearrangement joins TRBV12-3 or TRBV12-4 to TRBJ2-5, with D tentatively TRBD1 (7 bases). Trimming cost V 5 bases and J 2 bases, with 15 bases left between them. CDR3 length: 15 amino acids. DNA for the CDR3: TGTGCCAGCAGTCGAATGACAGGGACTCAAGAGACCCAGTACTTC. Protein product: CASSRMTGTQETQYF.

This clonotype has at least ten counts. This chain links TRBV10-3 with TRBJ1-1; possibly TRBD1 for D (6 bases). There are 13 residues in the CDR3. CDR1 is ENHRY and CDR2 is SYGVKD in the germline V gene. Deletions cut 10 bases from V and 0 bases from J, with 12 bases between. The CDR3 reads CATSDRLNTEAFF. The CDR3 DNA follows: TGTGCCACCTCGGACAGACTGAACACTGAAGCTTTCTTT.

Many counts were recorded for this clonotype. The chain's CDR3 is CASSKTTGADTEAFF. DNA of the CDR3: TGTGCCAGCAGCAAAACCACAGGGGCTGACACTGAAGCTTTCTTT. V usage is TRBV7-2 and J usage is TRBJ1-1; TRBD1 matches 7 bases. There are 15 residues in the CDR3. With 5 bases clipped from V and 3 bases from J, the junction kept 9 bases outside the gene matches. Germline CDR1 SGHTA, CDR2 FQGNSA.

This clonotype was picked up many times. The chain combines TRBV12-3 or TRBV12-4 with TRBJ2-5, with a weak D call TRBD1 (5 bases). The CDR3 covers 15 residues. Trimming cost V 4 bases and J 0 bases, with 12 bases left between them. In DNA form, the CDR3 reads TGTGCCAGCAGTTCAGCCGGACACAACCAAGAGACCCAGTACTTC. This codes for CASSSAGHNQETQYF.

The chain links TRBV11-2 to TRBJ2-5, with 10 bases fitting TRBD1. This CDR3 has 14 residues. Germline CDR1 reads SGHAT; CDR2 reads FQNNGV. V lost 8 bases, J lost 4 bases, and 7 bases stayed unmatched. CDR3 nucleotide sequence: TGTGCCAGCGAGACAGGGGGCCGCTTAGAGACCCAGTACTTC. This translates into CASETGGRLETQYF.

This clonotype was seen ten or more times. A junction boundary mismatches the germline segment, possibly from a read error. The chain is built from TRBV2 and TRBJ2-5; D is undetermined. Germline lookup yields CDR1 SNHLY and CDR2 FYNNEI. The CDR3 extends over 13 amino acids. CDR3 sequence: CACSPARVETQYF. The CDR3 DNA is TGTGCCTGCAGCCCGGCTAGGGTTGAGACCCAGTACTTC.

This clonotype was recorded at least ten times. The V call is TRBV5-1, the J call TRBJ1-1; the D gene is possibly TRBD1 (5 bases). V was clipped by 0 bases and J by 1 base, with 7 bases between them. CDR3 length equals 14 residues. From germline, CDR1 is SGHRS and CDR2 YFSETQ. CDR3 amino acids: CASSLATGNTEAFF. CDR3 nucleotide sequence: TGCGCCAGCAGCTTGGCAACAGGGAACACTGAAGCTTTCTTT. The entire variable domain, with the rest obtained from reference TRBV5-1 and TRBJ1-1, is as follows: KAGVTQTPRYLIKTRGQQVTLSCSPISGHRSVSWYQQTPGQGLQFLFEYFSETQRNKGNFPGRFSGRQFSNSRSEMNVSTLELGDSALYLCASSLATGNTEAFFGQGTRLTVV.

The V gene is TRBV2, the J gene TRBJ1-5; no reliable D call. The V end was cut by 7 bases, the J end by 6 bases, with 10 bases between. The length of the CDR3 is 12 residues. Germline loops: CDR1 SNHLY, CDR2 FYNNEI. DNA of the CDR3: TGTGCCAGCATGGATTCCGGTCAGCCCCAGCATTTT. It encodes CASMDSGQPQHF. The whole variable domain, remainder taken from reference TRBV2 and TRBJ1-5, is EPEVTQTPSHQVTQMGQEVILRCVPISNHLYFYWYRQILGQKVEFLVSFYNNEISEKSEIFDDQFSVERPDGSNFTLKIRSTKLEDSAMYFCASMDSGQPQHFGDGTRLSIL.

V usage is TRBV20-1 and J usage is TRBJ2-5; 9 nucleotides match TRBD1. Trimming cost V 6 bases and J 4 bases; bases outside gene matches: 3. The CDR3 loop spans 12 amino acids. Germline CDR1 and CDR2: DFQATT and SNEGSKA (reference sequence). This chain's CDR3 is CSATDRGETQYF. In DNA, the CDR3 is TGCAGTGCAACGGACAGGGGAGAGACCCAGTACTTC.

The chain uses TRBV7-2 and TRBJ1-5; 8 bases align to TRBD1. The germline gives CDR1 SGHTA, CDR2 FQGNSA. The junction had 7 bases not matched to a gene; V was cut back by 6 bases and J by 6 bases. The CDR3 has 14 amino acids. The CDR3 sequence: CASRKDRGGQPQHF. DNA for the CDR3: TGTGCCAGCAGAAAAGACAGGGGCGGTCAGCCCCAGCATTTT.

This clonotype has just one count. J is TRBJ1-5 and V is TRBV6-2 or TRBV6-3, with D perhaps matching TRBD1 (6 bases). The ends were cut back, 7 bases at V and 7 bases at J, with 17 bases in the middle. The CDR3 has 14 amino acids. Germline-derived CDR1 and CDR2 are MNHEY and SVGEGT. CDR3 region: CASTLQGANQPQHF. CDR3 coding DNA: TGTGCCAGCACCCTACAGGGCGCGAACCAGCCCCAGCATTTT.

The chain links TRBV18 to TRBJ2-5; 8 bases fit TRBD1. V trimming: 1 base; J trimming: 4 bases; junction bases outside the gene matches: 2. CDR3 length: 14 amino acids. Per the germline V gene, CDR1 is KGHSH and CDR2 is LQKENI. This CDR3 reads CASSPLGTGETQYF. The CDR3 DNA sequence: TGTGCCAGCTCACCACTTGGGACAGGAGAGACCCAGTACTTC.

This clonotype was seen ten or more times. CDR3 DNA: TGTGCCAGCAGCTTATTAGAACAGGGACAGAGCGAGCAGTACTTC. Translating gives CASSLLEQGQSEQYF. V is TRBV11-2 and J is TRBJ2-7; 7 bases are shared with TRBD1. V dropped 2 bases and J dropped 6; count of bases not matched to a gene: 10. Germline loops: CDR1 SGHAT, CDR2 FQNNGV. The CDR3 is 15 amino acids.

V is TRBV5-1 and J is TRBJ2-7, with TRBD2 matching 7 bases. Unmatched junction bases numbered 2, after V lost 3 bases and J lost 5 bases. The CDR3 runs 12 residues. Germline loops: CDR1 SGHRS, CDR2 YFSETQ. Here the CDR3 reads CASSWGGNEQYF. In DNA form, the CDR3 reads TGCGCCAGCAGCTGGGGGGGTAACGAGCAGTACTTC. Full variable domain (outside the CDR3, taken from reference TRBV5-1 and TRBJ2-7): KAGVTQTPRYLIKTRGQQVTLSCSPISGHRSVSWYQQTPGQGLQFLFEYFSETQRNKGNFPGRFSGRQFSNSRSEMNVSTLELGDSALYLCASSWGGNEQYFGPGTRLTVT.

The V gene is TRBV2, the J gene TRBJ1-2; no clear D gene. CDR1 and CDR2 from the germline V gene are SNHLY and FYNNEI. The V and J ends lost 2 bases and 5 bases respectively, with 12 bases between them. The CDR3 extends over 14 amino acids. This chain's CDR3 is CASSERQVGYGYTF. CDR3 nucleotides: TGTGCCAGCAGTGAAAGGCAGGTGGGGTATGGCTACACCTTC.

This clonotype was counted many times. The chain links TRBV12-3 or TRBV12-4 to TRBJ1-6; 8 bases match TRBD1. The ends lost 5 bases at V and 5 bases at J; junction bases unmatched: 5. CDR3 size: 15 residues. The CDR3 spells CASSPGTGDNSPLHF. In nucleotides, the CDR3 is TGTGCCAGCAGTCCCGGGACAGGCGATAATTCACCCCTCCACTTT.

This clonotype showed up many times. The chain joins TRBV4-3 to TRBJ2-7; D remains ambiguous. CDR1 is LGHNA, CDR2 YSLEER, per germline. Trimming shortened V by 1 base and J by 3 bases, and 10 bases separated the two germline ends. The CDR3 length is 14 residues. In DNA form, the CDR3 reads TGCGCCAGCAGCCAAGTCGTAGGCAACTACGAGCAGTACTTC. Protein: CASSQVVGNYEQYF.